This entry features one TCR beta chain sequence. Different DNA sequences within this sample yield the same CDR3. Only in-frame clones appear in the TCRdb table, and some are missing; sequencing was by immunoSEQ multiplex PCR. Of about 420,000 clones detected, about 90% appear once; the ten largest clones hold 0.65% to 1%. This sample was taken from a study of blood T cell repertoires in COVID-19. Study at large: PBMCs, B-cell-depleted T cells, or T cells were the source of the cDNA or gDNA that made up the material.

The CDR3 has 13 amino acids. From germline, CDR1 is MNHEY and CDR2 SMNVEV (reference sequence). With V trimmed by 3 bases and J by 2 bases, 1 base remained unmatched. This TCR was recovered from a man in his late teens or twenties with COVID-19, enrolled during active disease. The sequenced sample consisted of peripheral blood. V usage is TRBV27 and J usage is TRBJ2-7; 7 bases are shared with TRBD1. CDR3 sequence: CASSLGTAYEQYF. CDR3 nucleotide sequence: TGTGCCAGCAGTTTGGGGACAGCCTACGAGCAGTACTTC.